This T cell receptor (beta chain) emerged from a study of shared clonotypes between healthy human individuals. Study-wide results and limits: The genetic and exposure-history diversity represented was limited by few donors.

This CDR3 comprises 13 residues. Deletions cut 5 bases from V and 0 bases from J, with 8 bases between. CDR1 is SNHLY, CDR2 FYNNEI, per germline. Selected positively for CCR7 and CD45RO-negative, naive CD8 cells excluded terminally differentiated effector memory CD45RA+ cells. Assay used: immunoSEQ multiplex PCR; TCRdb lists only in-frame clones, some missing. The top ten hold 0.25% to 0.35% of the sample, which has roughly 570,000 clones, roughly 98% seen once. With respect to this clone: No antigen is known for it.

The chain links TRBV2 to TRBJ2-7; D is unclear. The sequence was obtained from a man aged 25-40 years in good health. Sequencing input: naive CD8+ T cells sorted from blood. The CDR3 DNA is TGTGCCAGCAGTCCCTCAGCCTCCTACGAGCAGTACTTC. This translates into CASSPSASYEQYF.